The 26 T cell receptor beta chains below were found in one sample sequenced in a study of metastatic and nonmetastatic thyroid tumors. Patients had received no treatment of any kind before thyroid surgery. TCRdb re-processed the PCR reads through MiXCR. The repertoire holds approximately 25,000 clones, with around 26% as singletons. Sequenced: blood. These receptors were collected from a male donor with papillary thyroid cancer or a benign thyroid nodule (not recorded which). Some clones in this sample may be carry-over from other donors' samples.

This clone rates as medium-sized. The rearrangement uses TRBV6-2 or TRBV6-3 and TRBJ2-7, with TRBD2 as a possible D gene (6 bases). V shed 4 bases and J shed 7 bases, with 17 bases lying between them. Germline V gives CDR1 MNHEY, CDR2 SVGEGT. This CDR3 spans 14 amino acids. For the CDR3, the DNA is TGTGCCAGCAGTTTCCGGGTGGGAGGAGATGAGCAGTACTTC. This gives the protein CASSFRVGGDEQYF.

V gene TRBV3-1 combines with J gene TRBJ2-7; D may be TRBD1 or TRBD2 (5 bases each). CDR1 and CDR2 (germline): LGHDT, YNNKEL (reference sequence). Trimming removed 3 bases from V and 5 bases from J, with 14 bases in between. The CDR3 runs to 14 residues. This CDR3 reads CASSQGNRGHEQYF. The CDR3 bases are TGTGCCAGCAGCCAGGGCAACCGGGGCCACGAGCAGTACTTC.

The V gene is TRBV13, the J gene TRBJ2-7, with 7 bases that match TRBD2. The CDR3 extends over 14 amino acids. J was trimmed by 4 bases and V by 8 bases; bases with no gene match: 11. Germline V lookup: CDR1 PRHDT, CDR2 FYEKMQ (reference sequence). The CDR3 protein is CASHSYREAYEQYF. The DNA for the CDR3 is TGTGCCAGCCACTCTTACCGGGAGGCGTACGAGCAGTACTTC.

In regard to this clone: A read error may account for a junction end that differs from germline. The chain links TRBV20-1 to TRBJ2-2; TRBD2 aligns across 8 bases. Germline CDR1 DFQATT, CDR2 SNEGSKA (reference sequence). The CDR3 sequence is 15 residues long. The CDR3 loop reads CSAREGTRITGVLFF. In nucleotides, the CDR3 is TGCAGTGCAAGGGAAGGGACTAGGATCACCGGGGTGCTGTTTTTT.

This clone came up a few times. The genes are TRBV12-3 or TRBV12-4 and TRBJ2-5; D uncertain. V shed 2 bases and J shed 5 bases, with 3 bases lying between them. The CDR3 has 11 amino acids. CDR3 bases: TGTGCCAGCAGTTTAAGGGAGACCCAGTACTTC. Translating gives CASSLRETQYF.

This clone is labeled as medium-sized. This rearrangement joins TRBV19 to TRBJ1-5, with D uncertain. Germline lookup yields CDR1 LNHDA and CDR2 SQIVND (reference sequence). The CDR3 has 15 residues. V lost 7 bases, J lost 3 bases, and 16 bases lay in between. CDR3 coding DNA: TGTGCCAGTAAATCCCAACAAGGCTCCAATCAGCCCCAGCATTTT. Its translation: CASKSQQGSNQPQHF.

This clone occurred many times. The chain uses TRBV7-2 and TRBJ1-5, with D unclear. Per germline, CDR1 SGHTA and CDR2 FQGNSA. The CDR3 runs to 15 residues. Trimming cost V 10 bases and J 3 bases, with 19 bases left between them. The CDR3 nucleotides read TGTGCCACTTCGATGACGTATCAGTCCAATCAGCCCCAGCATTTT. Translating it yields CATSMTYQSNQPQHF.

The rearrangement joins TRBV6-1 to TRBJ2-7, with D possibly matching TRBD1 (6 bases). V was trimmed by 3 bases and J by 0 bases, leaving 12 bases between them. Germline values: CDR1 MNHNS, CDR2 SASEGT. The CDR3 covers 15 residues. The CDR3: CASSERVGGSYEQYF. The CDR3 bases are TGTGCCAGCAGTGAGCGGGTAGGGGGCTCCTACGAGCAGTACTTC.

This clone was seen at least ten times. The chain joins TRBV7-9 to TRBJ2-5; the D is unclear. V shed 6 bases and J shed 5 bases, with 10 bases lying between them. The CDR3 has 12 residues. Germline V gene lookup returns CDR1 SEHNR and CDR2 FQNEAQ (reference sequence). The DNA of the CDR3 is TGTGCCAGCAGTTCTATCAGGGAGACCCAGTACTTC. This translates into CASSSIRETQYF.

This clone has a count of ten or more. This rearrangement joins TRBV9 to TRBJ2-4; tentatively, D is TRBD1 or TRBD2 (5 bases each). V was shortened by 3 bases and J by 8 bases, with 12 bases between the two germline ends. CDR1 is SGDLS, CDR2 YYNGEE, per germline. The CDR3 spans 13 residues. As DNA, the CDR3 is TGTGCCAGCAGCGGGGACCTTAGGGACATTCAGTACTTC. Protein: CASSGDLRDIQYF.

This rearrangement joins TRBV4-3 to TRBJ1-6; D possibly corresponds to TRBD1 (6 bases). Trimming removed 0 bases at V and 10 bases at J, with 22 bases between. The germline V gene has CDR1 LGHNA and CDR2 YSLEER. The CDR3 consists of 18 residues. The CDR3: CASSQDTPKRQGRSPLHF. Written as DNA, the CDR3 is TGCGCCAGCAGCCAAGATACCCCAAAACGGCAGGGGAGATCACCCCTCCACTTT.

This CDR3 reads CASSPPSGGGQETQYF. CDR3 coding DNA: TGTGCCAGCTCACCACCGTCAGGGGGCGGACAAGAGACCCAGTACTTC. The chain combines TRBV18 with TRBJ2-5, with 8 bases fitting TRBD1. V was pared by 0 bases and J by 2 bases, with 5 bases of the junction left unmatched. In germline, CDR1 is KGHSH, CDR2 LQKENI. CDR3 length: 16 residues.

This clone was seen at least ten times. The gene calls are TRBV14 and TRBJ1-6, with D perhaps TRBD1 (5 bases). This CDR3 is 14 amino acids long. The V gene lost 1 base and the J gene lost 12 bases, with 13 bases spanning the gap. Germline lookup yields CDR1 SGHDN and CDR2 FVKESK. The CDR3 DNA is TGTGCCAGCAGCCAAGTGCGGGGGACCGGACCCCTCCACTTT. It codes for CASSQVRGTGPLHF.

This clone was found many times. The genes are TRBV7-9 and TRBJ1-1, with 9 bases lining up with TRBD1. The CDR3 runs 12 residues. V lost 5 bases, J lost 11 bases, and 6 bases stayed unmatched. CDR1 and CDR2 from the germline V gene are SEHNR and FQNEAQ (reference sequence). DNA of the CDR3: TGTGCCAGCAGCCCAAGACAGGGGGTTGCTTTCTTT. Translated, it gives CASSPRQGVAFF.

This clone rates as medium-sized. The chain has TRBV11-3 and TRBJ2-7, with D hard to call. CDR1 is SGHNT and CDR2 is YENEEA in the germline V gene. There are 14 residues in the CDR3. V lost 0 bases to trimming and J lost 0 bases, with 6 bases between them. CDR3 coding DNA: TGTGCCAGCAGCTTAGAGGGCAGCTCCTACGAGCAGTACTTC. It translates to CASSLEGSSYEQYF. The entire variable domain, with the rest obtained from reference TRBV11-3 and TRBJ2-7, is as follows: EAGVVQSPRYKIIEKKQPVAFWCNPISGHNTLYWYLQNLGQGPELLIRYENEEAVDDSQLPKDRFSAERLKGVDSTLKIQPAELGDSAVYLCASSLEGSSYEQYFGPGTRLTVT.

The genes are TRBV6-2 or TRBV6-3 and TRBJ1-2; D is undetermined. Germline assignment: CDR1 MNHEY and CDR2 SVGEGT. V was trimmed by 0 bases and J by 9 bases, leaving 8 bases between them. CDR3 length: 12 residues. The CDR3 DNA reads TGTGCCAGCAGTTACTCCAGAATTAGCTACACCTTC. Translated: CASSYSRISYTF.

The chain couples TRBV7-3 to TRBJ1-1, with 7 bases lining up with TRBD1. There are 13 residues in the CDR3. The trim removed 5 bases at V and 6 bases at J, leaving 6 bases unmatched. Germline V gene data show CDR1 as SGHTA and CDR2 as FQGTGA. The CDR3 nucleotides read TGTGCCAGCAGCACCGACAGGGACCCTGAAGCTTTCTTT. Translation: CASSTDRDPEAFF.

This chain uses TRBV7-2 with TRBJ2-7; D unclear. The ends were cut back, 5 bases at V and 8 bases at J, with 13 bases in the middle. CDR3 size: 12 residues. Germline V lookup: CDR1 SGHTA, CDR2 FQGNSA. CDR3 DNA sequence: TGTGCCAGCAGCCCAGCCCCCCTCCAGCAGTACTTC. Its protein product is CASSPAPLQQYF.

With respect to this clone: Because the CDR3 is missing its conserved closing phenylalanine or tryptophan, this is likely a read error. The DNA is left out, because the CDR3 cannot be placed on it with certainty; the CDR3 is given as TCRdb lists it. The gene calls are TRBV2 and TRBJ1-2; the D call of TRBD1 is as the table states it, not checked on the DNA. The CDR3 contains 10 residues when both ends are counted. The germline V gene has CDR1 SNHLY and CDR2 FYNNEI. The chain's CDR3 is CASLVDLHVL.

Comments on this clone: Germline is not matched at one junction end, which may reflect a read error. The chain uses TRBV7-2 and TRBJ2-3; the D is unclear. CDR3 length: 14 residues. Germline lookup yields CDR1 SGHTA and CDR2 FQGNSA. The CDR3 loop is CASSVVFGTDTQSF. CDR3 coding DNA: TGTGCCAGCAGCGTAGTTTTTGGCACAGATACGCAGTCTTTT.

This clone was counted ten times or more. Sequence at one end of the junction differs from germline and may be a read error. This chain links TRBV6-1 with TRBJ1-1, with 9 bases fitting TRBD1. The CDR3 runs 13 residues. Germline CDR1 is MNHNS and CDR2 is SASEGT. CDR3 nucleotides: TGTGCCAGCAGTTTGACAGGGGGTGCTGAAACTTTCTTT. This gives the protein CASSLTGGAETFF.

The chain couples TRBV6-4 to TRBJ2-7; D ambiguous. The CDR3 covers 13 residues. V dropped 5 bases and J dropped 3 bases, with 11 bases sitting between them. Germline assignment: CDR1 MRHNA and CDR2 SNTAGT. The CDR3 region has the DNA TGTGCCAGCAGTCTCCAGCTCTTCTACGAGCAGTACTTC. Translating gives CASSLQLFYEQYF.

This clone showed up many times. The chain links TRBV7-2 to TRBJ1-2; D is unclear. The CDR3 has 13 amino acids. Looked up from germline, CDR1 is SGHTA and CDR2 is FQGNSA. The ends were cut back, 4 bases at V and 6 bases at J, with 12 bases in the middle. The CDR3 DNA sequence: TGTGCCAGCAGCTCCGAGGTAGAAAATGGCTACACCTTC. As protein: CASSSEVENGYTF.

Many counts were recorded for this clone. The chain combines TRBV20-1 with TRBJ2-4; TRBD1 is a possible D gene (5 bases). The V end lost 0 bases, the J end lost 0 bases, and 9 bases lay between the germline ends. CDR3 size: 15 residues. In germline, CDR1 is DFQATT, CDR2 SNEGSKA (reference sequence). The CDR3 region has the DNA TGCAGTGCTAGAGATGACAGCTTAGCCAAAAACATTCAGTACTTC. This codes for CSARDDSLAKNIQYF.

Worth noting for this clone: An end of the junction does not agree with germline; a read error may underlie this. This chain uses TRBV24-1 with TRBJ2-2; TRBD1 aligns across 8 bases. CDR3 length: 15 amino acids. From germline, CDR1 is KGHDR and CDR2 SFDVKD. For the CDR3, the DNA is TGTGCCACCAGTGACCCTCAGGGGGCTACCGGGGATCTGTTTTTT. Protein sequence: CATSDPQGATGDLFF.

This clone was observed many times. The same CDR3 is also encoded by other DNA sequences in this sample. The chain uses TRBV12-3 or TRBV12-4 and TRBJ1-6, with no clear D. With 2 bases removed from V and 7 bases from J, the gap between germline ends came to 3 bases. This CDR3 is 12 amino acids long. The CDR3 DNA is TGTGCCAGCAGTTTAAGGAATTCACCCCTCCACTTT. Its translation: CASSLRNSPLHF.